These 10 T cell receptor beta chains originate from one sample sequenced in a study of blood T cell dynamics during melanoma immunotherapy. Time point reported: week 3, after first cycle of checkpoint inhibitor. Only in-frame clones appear in the TCRdb table, and some are missing; sequencing was by immunoSEQ multiplex PCR. The sample has 11,000 or so clones, approximately 88% seen once. The sequencing here drew on blood, taken from a patient treated with checkpoint blockade. These receptors were taken from a human donor with melanoma.

The CDR3 DNA follows: TGTGCCAGCAGCCGACAGGTCTACGAGCAGTACTTC. Translated, it gives CASSRQVYEQYF. J is TRBJ2-7 and V is TRBV6-5; possible D gene TRBD1, 6 bases. The CDR3 contains 12 residues. Germline V gene lookup returns CDR1 MNHEY and CDR2 SVGAGI. V was pared by 6 bases and J by 3 bases, with 9 bases between.

The gene calls are TRBV29-1 and TRBJ1-2; 7 positions match TRBD1. J was trimmed by 6 bases and V by 7 bases; bases with no gene match: 5. The germline CDR1 and CDR2 sequences are SQVTM and ANQGSEA. CDR3 length: 11 residues. Here the CDR3 reads CSAARGHGYTF. In DNA form, the CDR3 reads TGCAGCGCCGCAAGGGGGCATGGCTACACCTTC. Filled out from reference TRBV29-1 and TRBJ1-2, the complete variable domain reads SAVISQKPSRDICQRGTSLTIQCQVDSQVTMMFWYRQQPGQSLTLIATANQGSEATYESGFVIDKFPISRPNLTFSTLTVSNMSPEDSSIYLCSAARGHGYTFGSGTRLTVV.

The chain combines TRBV9 with TRBJ2-3, with 9 bases lining up with TRBD2. The germline gives CDR1 SGDLS, CDR2 YYNGEE. The CDR3 spans 15 residues. V trimming: 2 bases; J trimming: 2 bases; junction bases outside the gene matches: 3. The chain's CDR3 is CASSVASGVTDTQYF. The CDR3 DNA is TGTGCCAGCAGCGTCGCTAGCGGGGTCACAGATACGCAGTATTTT.

The rearrangement uses TRBV19 and TRBJ2-3; 7 bases map to TRBD2. Trimming removed 11 bases from V and 6 bases from J; junction bases left unmatched: 14. Germline values: CDR1 LNHDA, CDR2 SQIVND (reference sequence). There are 14 residues in the CDR3. The CDR3 is CASSPGTIRDTQYF. The CDR3 coding sequence is TGTGCCTCCTCACCCGGGACTATTCGCGATACGCAGTATTTT.

The CDR3, as DNA: TGTGCCAGCAGCCGCGGTGGGAACACTGAAGCTTTCTTT. As protein: CASSRGGNTEAFF. The chain combines TRBV11-1 with TRBJ1-1; D not certain. From germline, CDR1 is SGHAT and CDR2 FQDESV (reference sequence). The CDR3 is made up of 13 amino acids. V shed 5 bases and J shed 1 base, with 8 bases lying between them.

The chain links TRBV19 to TRBJ1-1; 9 nucleotides line up with TRBD1. This CDR3 is 18 amino acids long. V was pared by 7 bases and J by 0 bases, with 15 bases of the junction left unmatched. Germline V gives CDR1 LNHDA, CDR2 SQIVND (reference sequence). The CDR3 loop is CASKIRGQGRLMNTEAFF. The CDR3 bases are TGTGCCAGTAAGATCCGAGGACAGGGGAGACTCATGAACACTGAAGCTTTCTTT. Drawing the rest from reference TRBV19 and TRBJ1-1, the complete variable domain is DGGITQSPKYLFRKEGQNVTLSCEQNLNHDAMYWYRQDPGQGLRLIYYSQIVNDFQKGDIAEGYSVSREKKESFPLTVTSAQKNPTAFYLCASKIRGQGRLMNTEAFFGQGTRLTVV.

The chain combines TRBV4-3 with TRBJ1-2; 8 positions match TRBD1. Germline assignment: CDR1 LGHNA and CDR2 YSLEER. CDR3 length: 15 amino acids. J was trimmed by 7 bases and V by 4 bases; bases with no gene match: 11. For the CDR3, the DNA is TGCGCCAGCAGCCCTAGGGCGACAGGGACAGGTGGCTACACCTTC. Protein: CASSPRATGTGGYTF.

The chain carries TRBV19 and TRBJ2-7, with D possibly being TRBD1 or TRBD2 (6 bases each). This CDR3 has 15 residues. Trimming removed 6 bases from V and 5 bases from J, with 20 bases in between. Germline V gene data show CDR1 as LNHDA and CDR2 as SQIVND (reference sequence). The CDR3: CASSPGSSGGNEQYF. The CDR3 DNA reads as TGTGCCAGTAGCCCAGGCTCCTCCGGGGGCAACGAGCAGTACTTC.

The count of this clone is one. The chain recombines TRBV7-2 with TRBJ2-7, with D possibly being TRBD2 (7 bases). This CDR3 has 14 residues. Trimming removed 1 base at V and 5 bases at J, with 12 bases between. The germline CDR1 and CDR2 sequences are SGHTA and FQGNSA. CDR3 sequence: CASSLGGGADEQYF. As DNA, the CDR3 is TGTGCCAGCAGCTTAGGCGGGGGCGCGGACGAGCAGTACTTC. Full variable domain (remainder filled in from reference TRBV7-2 and TRBJ2-7): GAGVSQSPSNKVTEKGKDVELRCDPISGHTALYWYRQSLGQGLEFLIYFQGNSAPDKSGLPSDRFSAERTGGSVSTLTIQRTQQEDSAVYLCASSLGGGADEQYFGPGTRLTVT.

The rearrangement uses TRBV7-2 and TRBJ1-6; possible D gene TRBD1, 6 bases. Between the trimmed V and J ends, which lost 6 bases and 13 bases, there was a span of 13 bases. CDR1 SGHTA and CDR2 FQGNSA come from the germline V gene. CDR3 size: 12 residues. The CDR3 here is CASREQGLPLHF. CDR3 coding DNA: TGTGCCAGCAGAGAACAGGGCCTCCCCCTCCACTTT. Filled out from reference TRBV7-2 and TRBJ1-6, the complete variable domain reads GAGVSQSPSNKVTEKGKDVELRCDPISGHTALYWYRQSLGQGLEFLIYFQGNSAPDKSGLPSDRFSAERTGGSVSTLTIQRTQQEDSAVYLCASREQGLPLHFGNGTRLTVT.